The rows below give T cell receptor beta chains drawn from one sample of a study of radiation and T cells in renal cell carcinoma. TCRdb's table, derived via immunoSEQ multiplex PCR, lists solely in-frame clones and lacks some. This table has roughly 130,000 clones, 88% appearing once. The sequencing used blood, collected from a patient whose treatment included radiotherapy and nephrectomy. The receptors shown here come from a woman in her 70s with renal cell carcinoma. Each CDR3 is given with its conserved first and last residue. Some rows mark clone size as missing; the rest say once, few, many or name a class of expanded clone.

clone_size	v_call	j_call	cdr3_aa
NA	TRBV19	TRBJ2-7	CASSRPFQDEQYF
NA	TRBV12-5	TRBJ2-1	CASRQGSYNEQFF
NA	TRBV19	TRBJ2-7	CASSPHILAGGHEQYF
few	TRBV30	TRBJ1-5	CAWSRQGPTNQPQHF
NA	TRBV28	TRBJ1-2	CASRLGQGLGYTF
NA	TRBV6-1	TRBJ1-6	CASRIQGANSPLHF
NA	TRBV20-1	TRBJ2-7	CSASGRLRGNF
once	TRBV7-2	TRBJ2-1	CASSLAAGGPYNEQFF
NA	TRBV6-1	TRBJ1-2	CASSEALGTYGYTF
NA	TRBV27	TRBJ1-2	CASSLSGYGYTF
NA	TRBV5-1	TRBJ2-3	CASSLRTQSTDTQYF
NA	TRBV6-4	TRBJ1-2	CASSPLGTAPNYGYTF
NA	TRBV10-3	TRBJ1-4	CAIGSGGGFEKLFF
NA	TRBV27	TRBJ1-2	CASSFPGGRGYTF
NA	TRBV5-4	TRBJ2-7	CASSSKERGGYEQYF
NA	TRBV6-5	TRBJ1-4	CASSYGGEEKLFF
few	TRBV10-1	TRBJ1-1	CAGPRGYTEAFF
NA	TRBV2	TRBJ1-6	CASSEEDRVSPLHF
NA	TRBV9	TRBJ1-6	CASSPRTGDSPLHF
few	TRBV19	TRBJ1-2	CASRSGHPGPYGYTF
NA	TRBV28	TRBJ1-5	CASTTGSPRGNQPQHF
once	TRBV5-4	TRBJ2-1	CASSPQGAYEQFF
NA	TRBV19	TRBJ1-1	CASNIQGWTEAFF
NA	TRBV5-4	TRBJ1-1	CASPPPGGGPEAFF